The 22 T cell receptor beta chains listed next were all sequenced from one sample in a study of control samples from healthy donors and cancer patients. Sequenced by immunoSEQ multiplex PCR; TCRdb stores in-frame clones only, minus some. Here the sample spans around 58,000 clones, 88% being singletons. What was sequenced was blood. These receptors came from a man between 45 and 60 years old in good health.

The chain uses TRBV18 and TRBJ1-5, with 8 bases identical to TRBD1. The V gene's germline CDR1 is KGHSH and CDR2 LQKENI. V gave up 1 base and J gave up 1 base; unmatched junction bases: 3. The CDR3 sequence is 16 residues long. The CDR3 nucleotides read TGTGCCAGCTCACCACAGGGACAGGTGAGCAATCAGCCCCAGCATTTT. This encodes CASSPQGQVSNQPQHF.

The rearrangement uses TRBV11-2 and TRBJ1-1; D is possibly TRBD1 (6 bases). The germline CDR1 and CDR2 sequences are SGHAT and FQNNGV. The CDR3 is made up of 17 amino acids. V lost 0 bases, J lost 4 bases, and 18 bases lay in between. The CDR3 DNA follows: TGTGCCAGCAGCTTAGACGCCGCGGGGGGCCGTGGCACTGAAGCTTTCTTT. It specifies CASSLDAAGGRGTEAFF. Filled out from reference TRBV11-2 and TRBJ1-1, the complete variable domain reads EAGVAQSPRYKIIEKRQSVAFWCNPISGHATLYWYQQILGQGPKLLIQFQNNGVVDDSQLPKDRFSAERLKGVDSTLKIQPAKLEDSAVYLCASSLDAAGGRGTEAFFGQGTRLTVV.

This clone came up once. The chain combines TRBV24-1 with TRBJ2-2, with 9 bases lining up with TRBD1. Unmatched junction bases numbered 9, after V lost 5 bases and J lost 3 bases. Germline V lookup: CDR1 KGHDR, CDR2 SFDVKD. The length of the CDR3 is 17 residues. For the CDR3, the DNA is TGTGCCACCAGTGCCCCCCTGCGGACAGGGGACACCGGGGAGCTGTTTTTT. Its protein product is CATSAPLRTGDTGELFF.

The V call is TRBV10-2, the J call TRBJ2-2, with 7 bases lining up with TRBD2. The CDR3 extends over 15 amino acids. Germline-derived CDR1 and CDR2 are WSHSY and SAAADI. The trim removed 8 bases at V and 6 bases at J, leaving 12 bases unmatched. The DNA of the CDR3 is TGCGCCAGCCGGACGACTAGCTTGGATTCCGGGGAGCTGTTTTTT. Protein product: CASRTTSLDSGELFF.

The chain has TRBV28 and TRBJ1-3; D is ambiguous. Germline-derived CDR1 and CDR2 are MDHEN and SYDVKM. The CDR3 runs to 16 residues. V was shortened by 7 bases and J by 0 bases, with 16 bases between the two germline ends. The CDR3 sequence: CASIAWSGISGNTIYF. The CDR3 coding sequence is TGTGCCAGCATCGCCTGGAGCGGAATCTCTGGAAACACCATATATTTT.

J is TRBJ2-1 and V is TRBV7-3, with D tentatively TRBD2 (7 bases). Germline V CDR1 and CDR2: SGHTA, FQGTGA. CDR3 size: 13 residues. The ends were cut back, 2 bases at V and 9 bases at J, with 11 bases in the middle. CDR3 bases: TGTGCCAGCAGCTTACCGGGGGGCGGTGAGCAGTTCTTC. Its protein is CASSLPGGGEQFF.

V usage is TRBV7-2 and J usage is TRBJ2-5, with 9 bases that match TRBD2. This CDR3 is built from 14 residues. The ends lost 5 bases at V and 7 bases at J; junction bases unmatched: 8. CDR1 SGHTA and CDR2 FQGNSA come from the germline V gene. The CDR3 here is CASSPGLALRTQYF. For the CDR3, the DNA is TGTGCCAGCAGCCCAGGACTAGCGTTAAGGACCCAGTACTTC.

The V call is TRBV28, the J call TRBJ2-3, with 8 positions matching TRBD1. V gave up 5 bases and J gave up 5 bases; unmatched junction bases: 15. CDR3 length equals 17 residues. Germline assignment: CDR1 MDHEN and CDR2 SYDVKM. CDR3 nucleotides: TGTGCCAGCAGTATACAGGGGGACGCTCTACAGGGAGATACGCAGTATTTT. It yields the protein CASSIQGDALQGDTQYF. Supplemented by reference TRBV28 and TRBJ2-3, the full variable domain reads DVKVTQSSRYLVKRTGEKVFLECVQDMDHENMFWYRQDPGLGLRLIYFSYDVKMKEKGDIPEGYSVSREKKERFSLILESASTNQTSMYLCASSIQGDALQGDTQYFGPGTRLTVL.

CDR3 coding DNA: TGTGCCAGCAGTTACAGCACTGAAGCTTTCTTT. Translating it yields CASSYSTEAFF. The chain recombines TRBV6-2 or TRBV6-3 with TRBJ1-1; D unresolved. Germline V gene data show CDR1 as MNHEY and CDR2 as SVGEGT. V lost 2 bases to trimming and J lost 4 bases, with 2 bases between them. The CDR3 covers 11 residues.

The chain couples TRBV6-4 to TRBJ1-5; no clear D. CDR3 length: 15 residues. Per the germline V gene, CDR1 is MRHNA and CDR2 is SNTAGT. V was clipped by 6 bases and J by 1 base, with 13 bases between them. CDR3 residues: CASSVEWGSNQPQHF. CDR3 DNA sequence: TGTGCCAGCAGCGTTGAATGGGGAAGCAATCAGCCCCAGCATTTT.

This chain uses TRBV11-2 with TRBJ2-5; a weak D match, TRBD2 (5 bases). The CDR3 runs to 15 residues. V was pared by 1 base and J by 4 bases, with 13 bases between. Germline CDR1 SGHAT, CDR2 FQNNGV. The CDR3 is CASSLGVTGLETQYF. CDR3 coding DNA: TGTGCCAGCAGCTTAGGAGTCACGGGATTAGAGACCCAGTACTTC. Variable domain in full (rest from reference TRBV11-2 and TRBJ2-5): EAGVAQSPRYKIIEKRQSVAFWCNPISGHATLYWYQQILGQGPKLLIQFQNNGVVDDSQLPKDRFSAERLKGVDSTLKIQPAKLEDSAVYLCASSLGVTGLETQYFGPGTRLLVL.

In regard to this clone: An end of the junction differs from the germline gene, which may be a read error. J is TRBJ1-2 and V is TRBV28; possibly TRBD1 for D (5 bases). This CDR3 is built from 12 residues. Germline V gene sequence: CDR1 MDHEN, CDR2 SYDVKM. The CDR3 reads CASSLRDYGHTF. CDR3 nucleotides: TGTGCCAGCAGTTTAAGGGACTATGGCCACACCTTC.

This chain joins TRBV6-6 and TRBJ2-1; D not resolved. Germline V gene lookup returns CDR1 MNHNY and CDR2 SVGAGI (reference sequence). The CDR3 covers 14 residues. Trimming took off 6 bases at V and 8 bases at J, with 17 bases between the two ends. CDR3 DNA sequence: TGTGCCAGCAGCCCTGGTCAGGCGGTCGATGAGCAGTTCTTC. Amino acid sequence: CASSPGQAVDEQFF.

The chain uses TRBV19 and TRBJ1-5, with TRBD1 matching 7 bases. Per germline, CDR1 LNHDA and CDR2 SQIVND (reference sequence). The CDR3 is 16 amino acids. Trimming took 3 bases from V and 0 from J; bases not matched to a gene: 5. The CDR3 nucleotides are TGTGCCAGTAGTATTGCGGAGGGGGCTAGCAATCAGCCCCAGCATTTT. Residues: CASSIAEGASNQPQHF.

CDR3 sequence: CASSRDTPSYEQYF. CDR3 DNA sequence: TGTGCCAGCAGCCGGGACACGCCATCCTACGAGCAGTACTTC. The chain links TRBV2 to TRBJ2-7; D possibly corresponds to TRBD1 (6 bases). Trimming pared 6 bases from V and 1 base from J, leaving 13 bases between. This CDR3 is 14 amino acids long. Germline V gives CDR1 SNHLY, CDR2 FYNNEI.

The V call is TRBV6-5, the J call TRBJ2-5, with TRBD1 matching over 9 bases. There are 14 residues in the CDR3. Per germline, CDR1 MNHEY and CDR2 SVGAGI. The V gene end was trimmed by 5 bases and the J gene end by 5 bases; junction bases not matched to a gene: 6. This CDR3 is CASSTGTGLETQYF. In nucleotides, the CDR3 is TGTGCCAGCAGTACCGGGACAGGGTTGGAGACCCAGTACTTC.

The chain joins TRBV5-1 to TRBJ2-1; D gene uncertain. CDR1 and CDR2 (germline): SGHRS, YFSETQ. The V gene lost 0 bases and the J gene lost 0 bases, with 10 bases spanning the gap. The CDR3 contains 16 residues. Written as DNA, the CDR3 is TGCGCCAGCAGCTTGGATGGATATCTCTCCTACAATGAGCAGTTCTTC. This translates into CASSLDGYLSYNEQFF.

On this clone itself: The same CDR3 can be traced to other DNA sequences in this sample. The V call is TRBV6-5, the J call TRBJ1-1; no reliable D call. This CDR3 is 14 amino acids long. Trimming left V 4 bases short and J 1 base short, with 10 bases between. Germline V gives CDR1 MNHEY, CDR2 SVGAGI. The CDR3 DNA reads TGTGCCAGCAGTTCACGGACCGGGAACACTGAAGCTTTCTTT. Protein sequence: CASSSRTGNTEAFF.

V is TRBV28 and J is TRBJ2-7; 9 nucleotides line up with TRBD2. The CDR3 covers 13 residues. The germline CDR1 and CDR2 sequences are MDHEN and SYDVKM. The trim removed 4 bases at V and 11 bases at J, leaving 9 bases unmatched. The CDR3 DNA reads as TGTGCCAGCAGTTACCGGTTCTCTAGCGGGAAGTACTTC. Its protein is CASSYRFSSGKYF.

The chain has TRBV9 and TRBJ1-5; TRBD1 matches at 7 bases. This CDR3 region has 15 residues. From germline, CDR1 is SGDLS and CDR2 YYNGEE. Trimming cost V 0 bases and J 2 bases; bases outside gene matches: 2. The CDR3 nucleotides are TGTGCCAGCAGCGTAGGAGGGGGCGGCAATCAGCCCCAGCATTTT. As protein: CASSVGGGGNQPQHF.

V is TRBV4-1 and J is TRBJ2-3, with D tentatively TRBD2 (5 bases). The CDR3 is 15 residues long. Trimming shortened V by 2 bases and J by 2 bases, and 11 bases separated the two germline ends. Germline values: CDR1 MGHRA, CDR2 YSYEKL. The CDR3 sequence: CASSQQEGFTDTQYF. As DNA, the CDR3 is TGCGCCAGCAGCCAACAAGAGGGCTTCACAGATACGCAGTATTTT.

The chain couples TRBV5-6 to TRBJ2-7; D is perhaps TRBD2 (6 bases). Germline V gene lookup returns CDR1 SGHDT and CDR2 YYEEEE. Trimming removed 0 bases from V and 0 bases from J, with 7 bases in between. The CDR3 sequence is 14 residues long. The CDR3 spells CASSLGRDSYEQYF. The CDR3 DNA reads TGTGCCAGCAGCTTGGGGAGGGACTCCTACGAGCAGTACTTC.